This TCR beta chain was profiled in a study of stem cell transplantation in POMP-related autoinflammatory disease. In the study overall: Impaired MHC class I-dependent CD8+ differentiation was hypothesized from defective thymoproteasomes. General observations from the study: Fewer unique TRB V-J gene pairings were identified in patients with PRAID.

PRAID combined immunodeficiency and autoinflammation. To note about this clone: Its specificity is unknown.

V dropped 2 bases and J dropped 8; count of bases not matched to a gene: 4. Germline CDR1 and CDR2: SNHLY and FYNNEI. The CDR3 has 13 amino acids. Some clones are missing from TCRdb's copy, which holds only in-frame ones; the method was immunoSEQ multiplex PCR. The repertoire consists of some 33,000 clones, with just over 85% occurring once and the leading ten covering under 0.75%. This material consisted of CD4+ T cells from PBMCs, taken before stem cell transplantation. The clonotype originates from a human donor with POMP-related autoinflammation and immune dysregulation (PRAID). This rearrangement joins TRBV2 to TRBJ1-1; 8 bases are shared with TRBD1. The CDR3 bases are TGTGCCAGCAGTGAAACCCGACAGGGGGAAGCTTTCTTT. Its protein is CASSETRQGEAFF.